A selection of T cell receptor beta chains follows, all from one sample in a study of T cell responses to AZD1222 COVID-19 vaccine. The protocol was immunoSEQ multiplex PCR, while the TCRdb copy is restricted to in-frame clones and leaves out a portion. Among about 100,000 clones listed, about 83% were seen once. The source material was peripheral blood, sampled on day 0 of AZD1222 vaccination. These TCRs come from an adult in good health. The CDR3 runs from the conserved cysteine through the conserved F or W. Each record gives: V gene, J gene, D gene, CDR3 protein, CDR3 DNA. A D gene is named only where the DNA matches it firmly.

v_call: TRBV7-2
j_call: TRBJ1-2
d_call: TRBD1
cdr3_aa: CASARGQSDYGYTF
cdr3_nt: TGTGCCAGCGCAAGGGGGCAATCAGACTATGGCTACACCTTC

v_call: TRBV10-2
j_call: TRBJ2-1
d_call: .
cdr3_aa: CASLDRSSYNEQFF
cdr3_nt: TGCGCCAGCCTTGACAGGAGCTCCTACAATGAGCAGTTCTTC

v_call: TRBV5-5
j_call: TRBJ2-5
d_call: .
cdr3_aa: CASSFTPEETQYF
cdr3_nt: TGTGCCAGCAGCTTTACCCCAGAAGAGACCCAGTACTTC

v_call: TRBV7-3
j_call: TRBJ2-1
d_call: TRBD2
cdr3_aa: CASSPLGLADNEQFF
cdr3_nt: TGTGCCAGCAGCCCCCTGGGACTAGCGGACAATGAGCAGTTCTTC

v_call: TRBV5-6
j_call: TRBJ2-7
d_call: .
cdr3_aa: CASSLAGDWYEQYF
cdr3_nt: TGTGCCAGCAGCTTGGCCGGGGACTGGTACGAGCAGTACTTC

v_call: TRBV19
j_call: TRBJ1-2
d_call: .
cdr3_aa: CASSQGGDNLYGYTF
cdr3_nt: TGTGCCAGTTCTCAAGGGGGGGACAACCTCTATGGCTACACCTTC

v_call: TRBV4-1
j_call: TRBJ2-2
d_call: .
cdr3_aa: CASSQRQGNTGELFF
cdr3_nt: TGCGCCAGCAGCCAAAGGCAGGGAAACACCGGGGAACTGTTTTTT

v_call: TRBV6-2/TRBV6-3
j_call: TRBJ1-1
d_call: .
cdr3_aa: CASSDSMNTEAFF
cdr3_nt: TGTGCCAGCAGTGACAGTATGAACACTGAAGCTTTCTTT

v_call: TRBV5-1
j_call: TRBJ2-5
d_call: .
cdr3_aa: CASSHQETQYF
cdr3_nt: TGCGCCAGCAGCCATCAAGAGACCCAGTACTTC

v_call: TRBV10-3
j_call: TRBJ2-2
d_call: .
cdr3_aa: CAISESAGWSGELFF
cdr3_nt: TGTGCCATCAGTGAGTCGGCAGGGTGGAGCGGGGAGCTGTTTTTT

v_call: TRBV12-3/TRBV12-4
j_call: TRBJ2-7
d_call: .
cdr3_aa: CASSARKNEQYF
cdr3_nt: TGTGCCAGCAGCGCGCGAAAAAACGAGCAGTACTTC

v_call: TRBV6-5
j_call: TRBJ1-1
d_call: .
cdr3_aa: CASQSLNRENTEAFF
cdr3_nt: TGTGCCAGCCAATCCTTGAACAGGGAGAACACTGAAGCTTTCTTT

v_call: TRBV2
j_call: TRBJ1-5
d_call: .
cdr3_aa: CATSRDIGQPQHF
cdr3_nt: TGTGCCACTTCAAGGGACATAGGGCAGCCCCAGCATTTT

v_call: TRBV5-1
j_call: TRBJ1-1
d_call: .
cdr3_aa: CASSLAARGGGTEAFF
cdr3_nt: TGCGCCAGCAGCTTGGCCGCTCGTGGGGGTGGCACTGAAGCTTTCTTT

v_call: TRBV10-3
j_call: TRBJ2-5
d_call: .
cdr3_aa: CAISESGGRNSQETQYF
cdr3_nt: TGTGCCATCAGTGAGAGTGGGGGCCGGAACAGTCAAGAGACCCAGTACTTC